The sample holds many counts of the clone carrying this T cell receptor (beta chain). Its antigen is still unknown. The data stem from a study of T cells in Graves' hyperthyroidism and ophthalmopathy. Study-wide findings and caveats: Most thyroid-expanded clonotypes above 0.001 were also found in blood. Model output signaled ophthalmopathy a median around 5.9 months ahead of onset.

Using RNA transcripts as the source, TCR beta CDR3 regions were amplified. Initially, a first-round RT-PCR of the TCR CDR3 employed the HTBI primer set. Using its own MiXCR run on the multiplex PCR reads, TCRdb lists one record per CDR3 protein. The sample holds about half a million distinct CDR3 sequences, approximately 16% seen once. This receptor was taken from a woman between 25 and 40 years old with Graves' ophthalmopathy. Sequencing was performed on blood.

The CDR3 loop reads CASTFAGNPYEQYF. The CDR3 DNA is TGTGCCAGCACTTTTGCCGGGAACCCCTACGAGCAGTACTTC. This chain uses TRBV28 with TRBJ2-7; D might be TRBD2 (5 bases). Trimming removed 7 bases from V and 2 bases from J, with 15 bases in between. Germline V CDR1 and CDR2: MDHEN, SYDVKM. The CDR3 runs to 14 residues. Together with reference TRBV28 and TRBJ2-7, the CDR3 gives the full variable domain: DVKVTQSSRYLVKRTGEKVFLECVQDMDHENMFWYRQDPGLGLRLIYFSYDVKMKEKGDIPEGYSVSREKKERFSLILESASTNQTSMYLCASTFAGNPYEQYFGPGTRLTVT.